This passage covers 5 T cell receptor beta chains from one sample sequenced in a study of T cell responses to AZD1222 COVID-19 vaccine. Only in-frame clones appear in the TCRdb table, and some are missing; sequencing was by immunoSEQ multiplex PCR. The data contain roughly 150,000 clones, almost 90% of them singletons. Sequenced material: peripheral blood, taken 28 days after the second AZD1222 dose. The source is an adult who received the AZD1222 COVID-19 vaccine.

The J gene is TRBJ1-5, the V gene TRBV5-8, with D possibly TRBD1 on 5 matching bases. Trimming removed 4 bases at V and 4 bases at J, with 15 bases between. The CDR3 has 15 residues. Germline values: CDR1 SGHTS, CDR2 YDEGEE. The CDR3 DNA reads as TGTGCCAGCAGCCCAGGGCAGGGAAATAATCAGCCCCAGCATTTT. As protein: CASSPGQGNNQPQHF.

V gene TRBV7-2 combines with J gene TRBJ1-2, with TRBD1 identical over 7 bases. Trimming removed 4 bases from V and 5 bases from J; junction bases left unmatched: 10. This CDR3 has 15 amino acids. Per the germline V gene, CDR1 is SGHTA and CDR2 is FQGNSA. This CDR3 is CASSYTGDPAYGYTF. In DNA form, the CDR3 reads TGTGCCAGCAGCTACACAGGGGACCCGGCTTATGGCTACACCTTC.

V is TRBV19 and J is TRBJ1-5, with 9 bases identical to TRBD1. The CDR3 totals 15 residues. The germline V gene encodes CDR1 LNHDA and CDR2 SQIVND (reference sequence). The ends lost 2 bases at V and 5 bases at J; junction bases unmatched: 4. The CDR3 sequence: CASSISGTGYQPQHF. The DNA of the CDR3 is TGTGCCAGTAGTATATCTGGGACAGGGTATCAGCCCCAGCATTTT.

The rearrangement uses TRBV5-1 and TRBJ1-2, with TRBD1 matching over 8 bases. The CDR3 is 16 residues long. Germline CDR1 and CDR2: SGHRS and YFSETQ. The junction had 10 bases not matched to a gene; V was cut back by 2 bases and J by 4 bases. The CDR3 DNA follows: TGCGCCAGCAGCTTACAACAGGGGGTGGTGCCCTATGGCTACACCTTC. Protein sequence: CASSLQQGVVPYGYTF.

V gene TRBV6-5 combines with J gene TRBJ2-7, with 14 bases fitting TRBD2. This CDR3 is 16 amino acids long. The J segment lost 5 bases and the V segment lost 0 bases, leaving 3 bases of the junction unmatched. CDR1 and CDR2 (germline): MNHEY, SVGAGI. The CDR3: CASSYSSGLAGDEQYF. The CDR3 DNA reads TGTGCCAGCAGTTACTCGTCGGGACTAGCGGGAGACGAGCAGTACTTC.